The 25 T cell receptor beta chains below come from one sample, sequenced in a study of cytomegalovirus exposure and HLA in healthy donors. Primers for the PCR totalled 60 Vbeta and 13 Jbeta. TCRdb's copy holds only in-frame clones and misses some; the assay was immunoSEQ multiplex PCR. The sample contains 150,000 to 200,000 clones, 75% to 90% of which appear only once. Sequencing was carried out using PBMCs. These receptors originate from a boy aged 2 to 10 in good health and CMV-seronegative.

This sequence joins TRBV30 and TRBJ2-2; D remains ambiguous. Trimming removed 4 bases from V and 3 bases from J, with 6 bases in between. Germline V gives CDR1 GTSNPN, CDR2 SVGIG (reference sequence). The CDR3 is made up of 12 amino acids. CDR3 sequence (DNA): TGTGCCTGGACGGGTGACACCGGGGAGCTGTTTTTT. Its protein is CAWTGDTGELFF.

For the CDR3, the DNA is TGTGCCAGCGGAGCCGGGACTCACGAGCAGTACTTC. It yields the protein CASGAGTHEQYF. The J gene is TRBJ2-5, the V gene TRBV28; weak D call: TRBD2 (6 bases). Gene TRBJ2-7 matches the end of the DNA better, so the J call may be wrong. The CDR3 has 12 residues. CDR1 MDHEN and CDR2 SYDVKM come from the germline V gene.

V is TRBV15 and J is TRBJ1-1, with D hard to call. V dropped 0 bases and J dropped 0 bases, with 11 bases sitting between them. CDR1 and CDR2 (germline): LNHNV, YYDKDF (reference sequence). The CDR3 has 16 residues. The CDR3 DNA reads TGTGCCACCAGCAGAGAGGCTGCGACATTGAACACTGAAGCTTTCTTT. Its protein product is CATSREAATLNTEAFF.

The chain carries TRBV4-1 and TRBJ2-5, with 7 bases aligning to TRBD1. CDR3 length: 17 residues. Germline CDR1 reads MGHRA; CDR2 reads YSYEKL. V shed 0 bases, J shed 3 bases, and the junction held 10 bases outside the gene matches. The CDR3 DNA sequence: TGCGCCAGCAGCCAAGAAAACGGGACAGCATTAAAAGAGACCCAGTACTTC. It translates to CASSQENGTALKETQYF.

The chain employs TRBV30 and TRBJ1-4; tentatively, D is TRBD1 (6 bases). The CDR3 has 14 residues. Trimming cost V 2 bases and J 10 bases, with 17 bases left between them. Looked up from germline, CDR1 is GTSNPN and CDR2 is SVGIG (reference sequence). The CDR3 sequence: CAWSLTGDGRKLFF. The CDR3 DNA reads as TGTGCCTGGAGTCTGACAGGTGATGGTAGAAAACTGTTTTTT.

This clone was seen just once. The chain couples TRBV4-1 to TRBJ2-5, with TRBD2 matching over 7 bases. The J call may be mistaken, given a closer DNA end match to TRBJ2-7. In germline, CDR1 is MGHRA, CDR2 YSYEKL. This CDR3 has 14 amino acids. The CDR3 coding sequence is TGCGCCAGCAGCCCAAGGACTAGCTCCTACGAGCAGTACTTC. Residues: CASSPRTSSYEQYF.

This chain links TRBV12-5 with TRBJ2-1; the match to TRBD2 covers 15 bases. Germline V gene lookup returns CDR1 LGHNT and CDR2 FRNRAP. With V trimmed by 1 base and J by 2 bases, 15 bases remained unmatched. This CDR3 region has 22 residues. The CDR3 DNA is TGTGCTAGTGGTTTGGCCCTAACCGGGACTAGCGGGGGGAGCATACCCTACAATGAGCAGTTCTTC. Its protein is CASGLALTGTSGGSIPYNEQFF.

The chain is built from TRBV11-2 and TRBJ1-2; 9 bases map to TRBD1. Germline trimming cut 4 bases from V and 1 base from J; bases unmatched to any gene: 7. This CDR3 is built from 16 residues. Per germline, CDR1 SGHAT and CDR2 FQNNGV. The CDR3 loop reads CASSYNRGPNNYGYTF. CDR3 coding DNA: TGTGCCAGCAGCTACAACAGGGGGCCTAATAACTATGGCTACACCTTC.

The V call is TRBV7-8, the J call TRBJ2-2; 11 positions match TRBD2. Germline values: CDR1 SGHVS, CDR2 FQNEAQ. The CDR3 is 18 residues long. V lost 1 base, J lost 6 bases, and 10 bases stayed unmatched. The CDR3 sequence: CASSLGTSGSKVAGELFF. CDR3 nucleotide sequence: TGTGCCAGCAGCTTAGGGACTAGCGGGTCTAAGGTGGCCGGGGAGCTGTTTTTT.

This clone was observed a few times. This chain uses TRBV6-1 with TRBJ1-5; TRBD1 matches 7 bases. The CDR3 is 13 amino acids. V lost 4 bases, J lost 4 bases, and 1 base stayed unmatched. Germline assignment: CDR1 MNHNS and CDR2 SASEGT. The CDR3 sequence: CASSATGNQPQHF. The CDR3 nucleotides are TGTGCCAGCAGTGCGACAGGGAATCAGCCCCAGCATTTT.

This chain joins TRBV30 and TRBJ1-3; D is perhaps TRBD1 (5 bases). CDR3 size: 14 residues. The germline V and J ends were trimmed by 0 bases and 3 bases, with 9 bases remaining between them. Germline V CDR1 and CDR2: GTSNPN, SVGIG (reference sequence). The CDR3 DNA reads TGTGCCTGGAGTGTAGGGGTTTATGGAAACACCATATATTTT. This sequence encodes CAWSVGVYGNTIYF.

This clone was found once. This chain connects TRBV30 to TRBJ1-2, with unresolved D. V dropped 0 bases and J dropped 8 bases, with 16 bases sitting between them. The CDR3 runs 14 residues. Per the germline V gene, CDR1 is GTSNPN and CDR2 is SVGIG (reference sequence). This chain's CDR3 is CAWSVAAVTGGYTF. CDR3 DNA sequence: TGTGCCTGGAGTGTGGCGGCGGTGACCGGGGGCTACACCTTC. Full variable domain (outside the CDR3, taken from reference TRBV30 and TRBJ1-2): SQTIHQWPATLVQPVGSPLSLECTVEGTSNPNLYWYRQAAGRGLQLLFYSVGIGQISSEVPQNLSASRPQDRQFILSSKKLLLSDSGFYLCAWSVAAVTGGYTFGSGTRLTVV.

DNA of the CDR3: TGTGCCAGCAGCTTAGATACTAGCGGGAGGGGAGAGACCCAGTACTTC. Its translation is CASSLDTSGRGETQYF. The rearrangement joins TRBV7-8 to TRBJ2-5; the match to TRBD2 covers 13 bases. CDR3 length equals 16 residues. Germline CDR1 SGHVS, CDR2 FQNEAQ. J was trimmed by 4 bases and V by 1 base; bases with no gene match: 3.

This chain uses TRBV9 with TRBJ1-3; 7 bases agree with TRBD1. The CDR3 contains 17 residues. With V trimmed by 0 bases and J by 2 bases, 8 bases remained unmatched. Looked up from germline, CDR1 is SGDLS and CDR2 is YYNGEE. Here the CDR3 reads CASSVVPGGQAGNTIYF. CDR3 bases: TGTGCCAGCAGCGTAGTACCCGGAGGACAGGCTGGAAACACCATATATTTT.

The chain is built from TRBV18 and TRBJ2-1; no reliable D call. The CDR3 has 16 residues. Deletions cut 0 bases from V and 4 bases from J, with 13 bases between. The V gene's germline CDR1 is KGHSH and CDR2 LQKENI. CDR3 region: CASSPPSRAQYNEQFF. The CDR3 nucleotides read TGTGCCAGCTCACCACCGTCACGAGCCCAATACAATGAGCAGTTCTTC.

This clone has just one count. CDR3 loop: CASGEGSTNYGYTF. In DNA form, the CDR3 reads TGTGCCAGTGGGGAGGGCAGCACTAACTATGGCTACACCTTC. The rearrangement joins TRBV19 to TRBJ1-2; D is uncertain. Germline V CDR1 and CDR2: LNHDA, SQIVND (reference sequence). The CDR3 is 14 residues long. Trimming left V 8 bases short and J 0 bases short, with 13 bases between. The full variable domain, its missing parts supplied by reference TRBV19 and TRBJ1-2, is DGGITQSPKYLFRKEGQNVTLSCEQNLNHDAMYWYRQDPGQGLRLIYYSQIVNDFQKGDIAEGYSVSREKKESFPLTVTSAQKNPTAFYLCASGEGSTNYGYTFGSGTRLTVV.

The CDR3 region has the DNA TGCGCCAGCAGCTTGGCCGGGGACTATGGCTACACCTTC. Protein product: CASSLAGDYGYTF. This chain joins TRBV5-1 and TRBJ1-2; D is undetermined. CDR3 length: 13 amino acids. Germline values: CDR1 SGHRS, CDR2 YFSETQ. Trimming shortened V by 0 bases and J by 3 bases, and 6 bases separated the two germline ends.

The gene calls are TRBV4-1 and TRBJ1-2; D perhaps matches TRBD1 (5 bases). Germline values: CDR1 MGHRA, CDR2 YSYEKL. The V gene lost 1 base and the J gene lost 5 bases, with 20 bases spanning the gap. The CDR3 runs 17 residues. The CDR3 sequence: CASSQAASAGPKYGYTF. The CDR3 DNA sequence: TGCGCCAGCAGCCAAGCTGCCTCCGCGGGACCGAAATATGGCTACACCTTC.

The CDR3 sequence is CASNLKRGATYEQYV. The CDR3 nucleotides read TGTGCCAGCAATTTGAAGCGGGGGGCGACCTACGAGCAGTACGTC. The rearrangement uses TRBV27 and TRBJ2-7; 9 positions match TRBD2. From germline, CDR1 is MNHEY and CDR2 SMNVEV (reference sequence). This CDR3 is built from 15 residues. V shed 7 bases and J 2 bases; nucleotides not matched to a gene: 9.

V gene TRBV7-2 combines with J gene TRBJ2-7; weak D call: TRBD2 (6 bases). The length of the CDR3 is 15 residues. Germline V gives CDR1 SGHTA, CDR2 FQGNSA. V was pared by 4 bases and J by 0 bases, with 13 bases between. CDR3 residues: CASSWRPGSSYEQYF. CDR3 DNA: TGTGCCAGCAGCTGGAGACCCGGGAGCTCCTACGAGCAGTACTTC. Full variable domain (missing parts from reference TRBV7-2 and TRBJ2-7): GAGVSQSPSNKVTEKGKDVELRCDPISGHTALYWYRQSLGQGLEFLIYFQGNSAPDKSGLPSDRFSAERTGGSVSTLTIQRTQQEDSAVYLCASSWRPGSSYEQYFGPGTRLTVT.

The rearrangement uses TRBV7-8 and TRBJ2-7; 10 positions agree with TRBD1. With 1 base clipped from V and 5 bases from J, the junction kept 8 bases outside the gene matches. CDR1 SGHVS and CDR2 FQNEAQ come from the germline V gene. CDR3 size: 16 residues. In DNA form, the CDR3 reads TGTGCCAGCAGCTTAGGGATTGGGGACAGGGGAAACGAGCAGTACTTC. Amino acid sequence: CASSLGIGDRGNEQYF. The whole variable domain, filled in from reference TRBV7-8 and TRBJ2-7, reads GAGVSQSPRYKVAKRGQDVALRCDPISGHVSLFWYQQALGQGPEFLTYFQNEAQLDKSGLPSDRFFAERPEGSVSTLKIQRTQQEDSAVYLCASSLGIGDRGNEQYFGPGTRLTVT.

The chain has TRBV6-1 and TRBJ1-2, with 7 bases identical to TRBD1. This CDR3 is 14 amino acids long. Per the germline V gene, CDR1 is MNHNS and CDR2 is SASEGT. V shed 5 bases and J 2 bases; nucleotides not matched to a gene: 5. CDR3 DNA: TGTGCCAGCAGTATTGACAGGGCAAACTATGGCTACACCTTC. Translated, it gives CASSIDRANYGYTF.

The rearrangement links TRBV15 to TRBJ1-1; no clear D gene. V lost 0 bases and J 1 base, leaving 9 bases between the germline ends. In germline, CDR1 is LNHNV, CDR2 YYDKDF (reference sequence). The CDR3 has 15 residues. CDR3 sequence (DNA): TGTGCCACCAGCAGAGAAATATGGCAGAACACTGAAGCTTTCTTT. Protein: CATSREIWQNTEAFF. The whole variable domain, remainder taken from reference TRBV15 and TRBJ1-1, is DAMVIQNPRYQVTQFGKPVTLSCSQTLNHNVMYWYQQKSSQAPKLLFHYYDKDFNNEADTPDNFQSRRPNTSFCFLDIRSPGLGDTAMYLCATSREIWQNTEAFFGQGTRLTVV.

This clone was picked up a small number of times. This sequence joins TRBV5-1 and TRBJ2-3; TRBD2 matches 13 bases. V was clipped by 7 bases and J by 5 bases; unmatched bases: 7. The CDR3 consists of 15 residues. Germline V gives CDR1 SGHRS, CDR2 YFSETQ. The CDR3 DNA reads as TGCGCCAGCGGCAAACTAGCGGGAGGGTTAGATACGCAGTATTTT. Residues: CASGKLAGGLDTQYF.

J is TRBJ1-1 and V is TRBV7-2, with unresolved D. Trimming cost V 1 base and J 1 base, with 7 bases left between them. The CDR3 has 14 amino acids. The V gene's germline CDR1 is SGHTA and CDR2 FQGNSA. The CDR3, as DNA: TGTGCCAGCAGCTTAGATCCAGGGAACACTGAAGCTTTCTTT. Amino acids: CASSLDPGNTEAFF.